This TCR beta chain stems from a study of T cells in Graves' hyperthyroidism and ophthalmopathy. TCR beta CDR3 regions were amplified from RNA. The HTBI primer set was used in a first-round RT-PCR of the TCR CDR3. TCRdb recomputed calls from the multiplex PCR reads with MiXCR, one row per CDR3 protein. The table has a few hundred thousand distinct CDR3 sequences, around 21% seen once. For Graves' hyperthyroidism to be stable, ophthalmopathy could not progress within 18 months. Germline lookup yields CDR1 MNHEY and CDR2 SVGEGT. The V end lost 8 bases, the J end lost 4 bases, and 14 bases lay between the germline ends. CDR3 length: 13 residues. This clonotype was observed many times. Its antigen is currently unknown. Regarding the study as a whole: The authors' 13 V-J model separated ophthalmopathy from stable hyperthyroidism. Blood held most thyroid clonotypes expanded above 0.001 frequency.

Sequenced sample: blood. The source of this sequence is a man between 18 and 35 years old with Graves' hyperthyroidism. The chain employs TRBV6-2 or TRBV6-3 and TRBJ2-5; D gene unclear. The CDR3 bases are TGTGCCAGCCATATCTCGGAGACAGAGACCCAGTACTTC. It codes for CASHISETETQYF.